This TCR beta chain was sequenced for a study of cytomegalovirus exposure and HLA in healthy donors. Findings of the study overall: Reportedly, TCR beta sequences accurately predicted HLA-A and HLA-B alleles in most subjects. A few chains tied to CMV proved CMV antigen-specific in vitro.

Researchers ran the PCR with 60 Vbeta and 13 Jbeta primers. Libraries were prepared by immunoSEQ multiplex PCR; TCRdb keeps only in-frame clonotypes and omits some of them. Here the sample spans about 200,000 clones, about 72% being singletons. With regard to this clone: The antigen remains unidentified.

This CDR3 region has 13 residues. Trimming took 6 bases from V and 3 from J, leaving 9 bases between them. CDR1 and CDR2 from the germline V gene are SNHLY and FYNNEI. The receptor's source is a male donor in good health and CMV-seronegative. This sequence joins TRBV2 and TRBJ2-4; D might be TRBD1 (5 bases). Sequencing was performed on PBMCs. CDR3 loop: CASRVRDKNIQYF. CDR3 nucleotide sequence: TGTGCCAGCAGGGTCAGGGACAAAAACATTCAGTACTTC. Complete variable domain (other parts from reference TRBV2 and TRBJ2-4): EPEVTQTPSHQVTQMGQEVILRCVPISNHLYFYWYRQILGQKVEFLVSFYNNEISEKSEIFDDQFSVERPDGSNFTLKIRSTKLEDSAMYFCASRVRDKNIQYFGAGTRLSVL.